This T cell receptor (beta chain) was recovered during a study of cytomegalovirus exposure and HLA in healthy donors. The CDR3 loop spans 17 amino acids. Per the germline V gene, CDR1 is SGHTA and CDR2 is FQGTGA. V was clipped by 1 base and J by 6 bases, with 16 bases between them. The PCR was carried out with 60 Vbeta primers and 13 Jbeta primers. Method: immunoSEQ multiplex PCR; TCRdb's copy keeps in-frame clones and lacks some. This table has 130,000 to 150,000 clones, 73% appearing once. This clone was counted a few times. This chain joins TRBV7-3 and TRBJ1-6, with no clear D. The sequencing input was PBMCs. This receptor was obtained from a middle-aged woman in good health and CMV-seronegative. The DNA for the CDR3 is TGTGCCAGCAGCTTAAGGAAGGTCGCTGACTTTAATTCACCCCTCCACTTT. Translation gives CASSLRKVADFNSPLHF.